This T cell receptor (beta chain) was retrieved from a study of OX40 agonist ivuxolimab in advanced cancers. TCRdb's table, derived via immunoSEQ multiplex PCR, lists solely in-frame clones and lacks some. Of around 18,000 clones in the sample, roughly 80% are singletons; the top ten hold roughly 12%. With respect to this clone: One end of the junction varies from germline; a read error may be responsible.

The germline CDR1 and CDR2 sequences are MDHEN and SYDVKM. The CDR3 spans 15 residues. The chain carries TRBV28 and TRBJ2-3; 7 bases map to TRBD2. The receptor comes from an adult with an advanced solid tumor such as melanoma, head and neck, liver or kidney cancer. The specimen was CD4+ or CD8+ T cells sorted from blood, collected in a trial of the OX40 agonist ivuxolimab. Written as DNA, the CDR3 is TGTGCCAGCAGTGACCATAGCGGGCCCACAGGTACGCAGTATTTT. Protein sequence: CASSDHSGPTGTQYF. The entire variable domain, with the rest obtained from reference TRBV28 and TRBJ2-3, is as follows: DVKVTQSSRYLVKRTGEKVFLECVQDMDHENMFWYRQDPGLGLRLIYFSYDVKMKEKGDIPEGYSVSREKKERFSLILESASTNQTSMYLCASSDHSGPTGTQYFGPGTRLTVL.